The 32 T cell receptor beta chains in this list originate from one sample, sequenced in a study of regulatory T cells in long-lasting Graves disease (dated by TCRdb to 2020 to 2022). The receptor library was made with multiplex PCR. The data were produced on an Illumina HiSeq 4000. iRepertoire HTBI primers and Arm-PCR amplification of CDR3 regions were used to construct TCR beta libraries. TCRdb redid the processing of the public reads, applying fastp at Q25 and MiXCR, and retained in-frame beta chains. Under each unique CDR3 protein, matching rows form one entry showing the most common genes and DNA. The sample records fewer than 650,000 distinct CDR3 sequences, roughly 15% of which are singletons. The biggest ten clones account for 12% of the sample. The sample's time point label is to be understood as: newly diagnosed GD, antithyroid drugs for less than 3 months. For both TCR sequencing and RNA sequencing, RNA was extracted from PBMCs in TRIzol.

These data were also reused for a study on T cells in Graves' hyperthyroidism and ophthalmopathy.

The sequences come from peripheral blood mononuclear cells (PBMCs), collected at new diagnosis, from a patient treated with antithyroid drugs. The origin of the receptors is a man between 18 and 29 years old with Graves disease. Donor details come from another sample of the same person, matched by shared clones.

This clonotype was counted many times. V and J are TRBV30 and TRBJ1-2; D possibly corresponds to TRBD1 (6 bases). Trimming left V 0 bases short and J 7 bases short, with 12 bases between. The CDR3 is 13 residues long. Per germline, CDR1 GTSNPN and CDR2 SVGIG (reference sequence). CDR3 residues: CAWSVQGRGGYTF. DNA for the CDR3: TGTGCCTGGAGTGTCCAGGGGCGGGGTGGCTACACCTTC.

J is TRBJ2-7 and V is TRBV11-2, with 7 positions matching TRBD1. CDR3 size: 14 residues. V lost 1 base, J lost 5 bases, and 5 bases stayed unmatched. Germline V gene lookup returns CDR1 SGHAT and CDR2 FQNNGV. The CDR3 DNA is TGTGCCAGCAGCTTAGTTTGGCAGGGGGACGAGCAGTACTTC. Protein sequence: CASSLVWQGDEQYF.

In its sample, this clonotype was seen a few times. The J gene is TRBJ2-6, the V gene TRBV24-1; D is undetermined. CDR1 and CDR2 from the germline V gene are KGHDR and SFDVKD. V lost 0 bases, J lost 1 base, and 6 bases lay in between. The CDR3 is 16 residues long. The CDR3, as DNA: TGTGCCACCAGTGATTTGCGGAATTCTGGGGCCAACGTCCTGACTTTC. Its translation: CATSDLRNSGANVLTF.

This clonotype was detected ten times or more. The rearrangement uses TRBV3-1 and TRBJ1-3, with a possible D match to TRBD1 (5 bases). This CDR3 has 15 amino acids. The V end lost 1 base, the J end lost 4 bases, and 11 bases lay between the germline ends. The germline V gene has CDR1 LGHDT and CDR2 YNNKEL (reference sequence). CDR3 nucleotide sequence: TGTGCCAGCAGCCAAGCGCGGGGGGTCGGAAACACCATATATTTT. This translates into CASSQARGVGNTIYF.

This clonotype showed up just a few times. The chain carries TRBV5-5 and TRBJ2-1; TRBD2 matches 10 bases. V was clipped by 1 base and J by 5 bases; unmatched bases: 0. The CDR3 is 14 amino acids. CDR1 and CDR2 from the germline V gene are SGHKS and YYEKEE (reference sequence). CDR3: CASSLTSGDNEQFF. The CDR3 bases are TGTGCCAGCAGCTTGACTAGCGGGGACAATGAGCAGTTCTTC. Full variable domain (outside the CDR3, taken from reference TRBV5-5 and TRBJ2-1): DAGVTQSPTHLIKTRGQQVTLRCSPISGHKSVSWYQQVLGQGPQFIFQYYEKEERGRGNFPDRFSARQFPNYSSELNVNALLLGDSALYLCASSLTSGDNEQFFGPGTRLTVL.

The chain links TRBV28 to TRBJ2-1; maybe TRBD1 (5 bases). This CDR3 has 19 residues. Germline assignment: CDR1 MDHEN and CDR2 SYDVKM. Between the trimmed V and J ends, which lost 3 bases and 7 bases, there was a span of 28 bases. CDR3 sequence reads: CASSLSQRQGLSRGNEQFF. The CDR3 nucleotides read TGTGCCAGCAGTTTGTCGCAACGGCAGGGCCTCTCTAGGGGTAATGAGCAGTTCTTC. Together with reference TRBV28 and TRBJ2-1, the CDR3 gives the full variable domain: DVKVTQSSRYLVKRTGEKVFLECVQDMDHENMFWYRQDPGLGLRLIYFSYDVKMKEKGDIPEGYSVSREKKERFSLILESASTNQTSMYLCASSLSQRQGLSRGNEQFFGPGTRLTVL.

Only a few counts were recorded for this clonotype. The V and J genes are TRBV27 and TRBJ1-1, with 11 bases that match TRBD1. V lost 5 bases, J lost 3 bases, and 5 bases stayed unmatched. The germline gives CDR1 MNHEY, CDR2 SMNVEV (reference sequence). This CDR3 is built from 15 residues. CDR3 region: CASSVGQGGYTEAFF. The DNA of the CDR3 is TGTGCCAGCAGTGTGGGACAGGGGGGGTACACTGAAGCTTTCTTT.

Only a few counts were recorded for this clonotype. The chain employs TRBV7-9 and TRBJ1-2; 10 nucleotides align to TRBD1. The CDR3 spans 16 residues. The V gene's germline CDR1 is SEHNR and CDR2 FQNEAQ (reference sequence). The V segment lost 4 bases and the J segment 8 bases; nucleotides outside the gene matches: 13. The CDR3 is CASSYHSGQGFGGYTF. The CDR3 DNA is TGTGCCAGCAGCTACCACTCGGGACAGGGGTTCGGCGGCTACACCTTC.

The rearrangement uses TRBV27 and TRBJ2-1, with 10 nucleotides matching TRBD2. Trimming removed 8 bases from V and 9 bases from J; junction bases left unmatched: 16. CDR3 size: 16 residues. Germline loops: CDR1 MNHEY, CDR2 SMNVEV (reference sequence). This CDR3 reads CASSASGRGIGGEQFF. For the CDR3, the DNA is TGTGCCAGCTCAGCTAGCGGGAGAGGGATCGGCGGTGAGCAGTTCTTC.

This clonotype showed up just a few times. The gene calls are TRBV6-1 and TRBJ2-7; D is possibly TRBD2 (5 bases). In germline, CDR1 is MNHNS, CDR2 SASEGT. This CDR3 is built from 14 residues. V gave up 8 bases and J gave up 6 bases, with 20 bases separating them. The CDR3 DNA follows: TGTGCCAGCGAACCAAATCACGGGGTACGCGAGCAGTACTTC. It codes for CASEPNHGVREQYF.

In its sample, this clonotype was seen many times. The rearrangement joins TRBV27 to TRBJ2-3, with 11 bases lining up with TRBD2. V lost 3 bases and J lost 5; bases outside the gene matches: 1. This CDR3 comprises 14 residues. Looked up from germline, CDR1 is MNHEY and CDR2 is SMNVEV (reference sequence). CDR3: CASSFTSGRDTQYF. The CDR3 DNA reads as TGTGCCAGCAGTTTTACTAGCGGGAGAGATACGCAGTATTTT.

This clonotype was detected only a few times. The chain recombines TRBV6-5 with TRBJ1-1; no reliable D call. V was pared by 0 bases and J by 0 bases, with 11 bases between. The CDR3 totals 16 residues. Per the germline V gene, CDR1 is MNHEY and CDR2 is SVGAGI. The CDR3 nucleotides are TGTGCCAGCAGTTACTCGACCAGATTAATGAACACTGAAGCTTTCTTT. It specifies CASSYSTRLMNTEAFF.

This clonotype was seen many times. V usage is TRBV27 and J usage is TRBJ2-3; 11 bases are a match to TRBD2. CDR1 is MNHEY and CDR2 is SMNVEV in the germline V gene (reference sequence). This CDR3 spans 15 amino acids. Losses at the gene ends were 5 bases for V and 6 bases for J; bases not matched to a gene: 7. The CDR3 reads CASSPTSGRWDTQYF. The CDR3 DNA is TGTGCCAGCAGTCCTACTAGCGGGAGATGGGATACGCAGTATTTT.

This clonotype was seen only a few times. The chain couples TRBV5-1 to TRBJ2-7; 9 nucleotides match TRBD2. This CDR3 is built from 18 residues. V shed 4 bases and J 1 base; nucleotides not matched to a gene: 15. Germline loops: CDR1 SGHRS, CDR2 YFSETQ. CDR3 region: CASSRGTAGGPQSYEQYF. Written as DNA, the CDR3 is TGCGCCAGCAGCAGGGGCACGGCGGGAGGGCCGCAGTCCTACGAGCAGTACTTC.

The J gene is TRBJ2-3, the V gene TRBV5-1; D remains unclear. This CDR3 comprises 15 residues. Germline V gene lookup returns CDR1 SGHRS and CDR2 YFSETQ. Deletions cut 5 bases from V and 2 bases from J, with 15 bases between. The CDR3 DNA reads as TGCGCCAGCAGACTCCAGTCGGACCACACAGATACGCAGTATTTT. Protein product: CASRLQSDHTDTQYF.

This clonotype came up a few times. The rearrangement joins TRBV14 to TRBJ2-1; a possible D gene is TRBD1 (5 bases). The CDR3 consists of 15 residues. Germline lookup yields CDR1 SGHDN and CDR2 FVKESK. V was shortened by 0 bases and J by 8 bases, with 14 bases between the two germline ends. The CDR3 loop is CASSQETASTYEQFF. In DNA form, the CDR3 reads TGTGCCAGCAGCCAAGAGACAGCCTCTACCTATGAGCAGTTCTTC.

This clonotype showed up many times. The rearrangement links TRBV6-1 to TRBJ1-2, with D perhaps matching TRBD1 (6 bases). The CDR3 has 15 residues. Germline-derived CDR1 and CDR2 are MNHNS and SASEGT. V lost 6 bases to trimming and J lost 5 bases, with 19 bases between them. In DNA form, the CDR3 reads TGTGCCAGCAGGGCCTCAGGGGTAGTTTATTATGGCTACACCTTC. Translating gives CASRASGVVYYGYTF.

V gene TRBV29-1 combines with J gene TRBJ2-6, with a tentative D call TRBD1 (6 bases). V was shortened by 5 bases and J by 2 bases, with 13 bases between the two germline ends. This CDR3 has 15 amino acids. Germline V gene data show CDR1 as SQVTM and CDR2 as ANQGSEA. The CDR3 region has the DNA TGCAGCGTTCAGGGGACGGGCCCTGGGGCCAACGTCCTGACTTTC. It is translated as CSVQGTGPGANVLTF.

V usage is TRBV19 and J usage is TRBJ1-6; 7 bases are shared with TRBD1. V was pared by 5 bases and J by 10 bases, with 5 bases of the junction left unmatched. Germline V gene data show CDR1 as LNHDA and CDR2 as SQIVND (reference sequence). CDR3 length: 13 amino acids. DNA for the CDR3: TGTGCCAGTAGTGCGACAGGGAGCTCACCCCTCCACTTT. It specifies CASSATGSSPLHF.

The table lists this clonotype with many counts. The rearrangement uses TRBV7-3 and TRBJ2-1; D not certain. Germline values: CDR1 SGHTA, CDR2 FQGTGA. Deletions cut 2 bases from V and 6 bases from J, with 11 bases between. There are 14 residues in the CDR3. The CDR3, as DNA: TGTGCCAGCAGCTTAGGCCCCGAGGTCAATGAGCAGTTCTTC. Its protein product is CASSLGPEVNEQFF.

This clonotype was seen at least ten times. The gene calls are TRBV11-1 and TRBJ1-2; the D gene is possibly TRBD1 (5 bases). V shed 5 bases and J shed 5 bases, with 12 bases lying between them. Germline V lookup: CDR1 SGHAT, CDR2 FQDESV (reference sequence). This CDR3 comprises 13 residues. The CDR3 DNA reads as TGTGCCAGCAGCACCCGGGACCAGTATGGCTACACCTTC. This sequence encodes CASSTRDQYGYTF.

This clonotype was counted many times. The chain has TRBV15 and TRBJ2-3; the D is unclear. Germline V gene lookup returns CDR1 LNHNV and CDR2 YYDKDF (reference sequence). V lost 0 bases and J lost 2, with 15 bases in between. The CDR3 runs to 17 residues. Here the CDR3 reads CATSRDYSTTFTDTQYF. CDR3 nucleotide sequence: TGTGCCACCAGCAGAGATTACTCTACAACCTTCACAGATACGCAGTATTTT.

The rearrangement joins TRBV6-1 to TRBJ2-3; the D gene is possibly TRBD2 (5 bases). Germline V gene lookup returns CDR1 MNHNS and CDR2 SASEGT. The CDR3 has 15 residues. Trimming removed 6 bases from V and 2 bases from J, with 15 bases in between. Here the CDR3 reads CASSFSVGVTDTQYF. CDR3 nucleotide sequence: TGTGCCAGCAGCTTTTCGGTGGGAGTCACAGATACGCAGTATTTT.

This clonotype showed up many times. The chain carries TRBV5-1 and TRBJ2-5; the D is unclear. The CDR3 is 14 amino acids. From germline, CDR1 is SGHRS and CDR2 YFSETQ. V was cut by 2 bases and J by 4 bases, with 12 bases left in between. The DNA for the CDR3 is TGCGCCAGCAGCTTAGAAGTTAATCGAGAGACCCAGTACTTC. Translating it yields CASSLEVNRETQYF.

The chain recombines TRBV15 with TRBJ1-4, with 7 bases identical to TRBD1. CDR1 is LNHNV and CDR2 is YYDKDF in the germline V gene (reference sequence). The CDR3 sequence is 17 residues long. Trimming cost V 0 bases and J 6 bases; bases outside gene matches: 10. The CDR3 here is CATSRDIRGSGDEKLFF. DNA of the CDR3: TGTGCCACCAGCAGAGATATCAGGGGGTCAGGGGATGAAAAACTGTTTTTT. Filled out from reference TRBV15 and TRBJ1-4, the complete variable domain reads DAMVIQNPRYQVTQFGKPVTLSCSQTLNHNVMYWYQQKSSQAPKLLFHYYDKDFNNEADTPDNFQSRRPNTSFCFLDIRSPGLGDTAMYLCATSRDIRGSGDEKLFFGSGTQLSVL.

The rearrangement uses TRBV20-1 and TRBJ2-1; 7 bases are shared with TRBD1. The CDR3 is 16 amino acids. The V gene end was trimmed by 3 bases and the J gene end by 4 bases; junction bases not matched to a gene: 12. CDR1 is DFQATT and CDR2 is SNEGSKA in the germline V gene (reference sequence). CDR3 loop: CSARDRIHGAYNEQFF. In DNA form, the CDR3 reads TGCAGTGCTAGGGACAGGATTCATGGGGCTTACAATGAGCAGTTCTTC.

At least ten counts were recorded for this clonotype. The chain couples TRBV28 to TRBJ2-1; D is perhaps TRBD1 (6 bases). The V gene's germline CDR1 is MDHEN and CDR2 SYDVKM. Trimming shortened V by 4 bases and J by 7 bases, and 17 bases separated the two germline ends. The CDR3 consists of 15 residues. CDR3 sequence reads: CASSSIRDISNEQFF. The CDR3 DNA sequence: TGTGCCAGCAGTTCAATCCGGGACATCTCTAATGAGCAGTTCTTC. Full variable domain (rest looked up from reference TRBV28 and TRBJ2-1): DVKVTQSSRYLVKRTGEKVFLECVQDMDHENMFWYRQDPGLGLRLIYFSYDVKMKEKGDIPEGYSVSREKKERFSLILESASTNQTSMYLCASSSIRDISNEQFFGPGTRLTVL.

This clonotype has only a few counts. The rearrangement links TRBV20-1 to TRBJ2-1, with D maybe TRBD2 (5 bases). The CDR3 has 13 amino acids. Trimming shortened V by 1 base and J by 9 bases, and 13 bases separated the two germline ends. Germline CDR1 is DFQATT and CDR2 is SNEGSKA (reference sequence). Written as DNA, the CDR3 is TGCAGTGCTAGAGGGGTGGGAGAGGGTGAGCAGTTCTTC. The encoded protein is CSARGVGEGEQFF.

This clonotype was recorded many times. CDR3 residues: CASSPQLGGLLYEQYF. CDR3 DNA sequence: TGTGCCAGCAGTCCTCAACTGGGGGGGTTATTGTACGAGCAGTACTTC. This rearrangement joins TRBV27 to TRBJ2-7; 7 bases agree with TRBD2. Germline V gene sequence: CDR1 MNHEY, CDR2 SMNVEV (reference sequence). With V trimmed by 5 bases and J by 4 bases, 14 bases remained unmatched. This CDR3 spans 16 amino acids.

This clonotype was observed many times. The chain joins TRBV27 to TRBJ2-1, with TRBD1 identical over 8 bases. Per the germline V gene, CDR1 is MNHEY and CDR2 is SMNVEV (reference sequence). This CDR3 is built from 17 residues. J was trimmed by 2 bases and V by 2 bases; bases with no gene match: 8. In DNA form, the CDR3 reads TGTGCCAGCAGTTTACCACTGACAGGGGCTGCCTACAATGAGCAGTTCTTC. Translation: CASSLPLTGAAYNEQFF.

This sequence joins TRBV5-1 and TRBJ1-2, with 11 bases fitting TRBD1. With 3 bases clipped from V and 6 bases from J, the junction kept 7 bases outside the gene matches. This CDR3 region has 15 residues. Looked up from germline, CDR1 is SGHRS and CDR2 is YFSETQ. This CDR3 is CASSWGTGGYDGYTF. CDR3 DNA sequence: TGCGCCAGCAGCTGGGGGACAGGGGGTTATGATGGCTACACCTTC.

This clonotype appeared a few times. The chain couples TRBV2 to TRBJ1-1; D gene unclear. Trimming shortened V by 3 bases and J by 4 bases, and 9 bases separated the two germline ends. CDR1 SNHLY and CDR2 FYNNEI come from the germline V gene. This CDR3 has 13 residues. The CDR3 loop reads CASSELSATEAFF. The CDR3 coding sequence is TGTGCCAGCAGTGAGCTTAGTGCCACTGAAGCTTTCTTT.